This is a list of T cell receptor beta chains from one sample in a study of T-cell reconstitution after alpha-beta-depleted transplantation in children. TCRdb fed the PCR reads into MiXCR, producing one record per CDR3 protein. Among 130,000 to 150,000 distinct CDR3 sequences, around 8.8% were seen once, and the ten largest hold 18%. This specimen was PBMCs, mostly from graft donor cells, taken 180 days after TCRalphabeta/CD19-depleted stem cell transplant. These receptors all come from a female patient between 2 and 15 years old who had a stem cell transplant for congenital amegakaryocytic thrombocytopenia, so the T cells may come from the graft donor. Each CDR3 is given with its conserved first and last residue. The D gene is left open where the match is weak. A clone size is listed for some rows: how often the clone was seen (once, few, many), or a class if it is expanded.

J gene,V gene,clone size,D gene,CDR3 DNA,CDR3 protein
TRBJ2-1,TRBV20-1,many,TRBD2,TGCAGTGCTAGAGACTGGCGGGAGGTTACCGATGAGCAGTTCTTC,CSARDWREVTDEQFF
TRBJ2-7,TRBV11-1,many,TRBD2,TGTGCCAGCAGCTTAGCCCCCTTAAGACTAGCGGGAGGTCTCTCCTACGAGCAGTACTTC,CASSLAPLRLAGGLSYEQYF
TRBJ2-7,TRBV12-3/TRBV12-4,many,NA,TGTGCCAGCAGTTTCGGTCTTTACGAGCAGTACTTC,CASSFGLYEQYF
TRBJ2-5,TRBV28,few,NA,TGTGCCAGCAGTTCATACGGACAACCCACCCAAGAGACCCAGTACTTC,CASSSYGQPTQETQYF
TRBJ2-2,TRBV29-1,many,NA,TGCAGCGTTGTCCTAGCGACCACCGGGGAGCTGTTTTTT,CSVVLATTGELFF
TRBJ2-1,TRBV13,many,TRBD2,TGTGCCAGCAGCTTAGGCCGGAGCGGGGGGGCCATTGAGTTCTTC,CASSLGRSGGAIEFF
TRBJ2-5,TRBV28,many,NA,TGTGCCAGCAGTCCCCATTTTCAGGGTGCGGAGACCCAGTACTTC,CASSPHFQGAETQYF
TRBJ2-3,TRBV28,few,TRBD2,TGTGCCAGCACAGCGGGACTTCCAGATACGCAGTATTTT,CASTAGLPDTQYF
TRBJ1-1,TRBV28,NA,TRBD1,TGTGCCAGCAGTTTTCGGACAGGGGACACTGAAGCTTTCTTT,CASSFRTGDTEAFF
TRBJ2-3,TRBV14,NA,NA,TGTGCCAGCAGCCAAAGGTCCGGCACAGATACGCAGTATTTT,CASSQRSGTDTQYF
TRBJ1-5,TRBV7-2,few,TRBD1,TGTGCCAGCAGCTTAGACAGGGGTGTGCAGCCCCAGCATTTT,CASSLDRGVQPQHF
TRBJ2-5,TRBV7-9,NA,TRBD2,TGTGCCAGCAGCTTTTGGACTAGCGGGCCTAAAGAGACCCAGTACTTC,CASSFWTSGPKETQYF
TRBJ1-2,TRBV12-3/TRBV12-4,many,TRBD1,TGTGCCAGCAGTTTAGGACAGGGGGCAGGCTATGGCTACACCTTC,CASSLGQGAGYGYTF
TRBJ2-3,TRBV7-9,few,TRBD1,TGTGCCAGCAGCCCCCAAGACAGGGGTGGCACAGATACGCAGTATTTT,CASSPQDRGGTDTQYF
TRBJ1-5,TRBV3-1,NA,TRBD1,TGTGCCACCAGCCAAGTCGGGCTAACAGGGGACAGTCAGCCCCAGCATTTT,CATSQVGLTGDSQPQHF
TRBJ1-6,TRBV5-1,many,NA,TGCGCCAGCAGCTTGCATCAGGATTCACCCCTCCACTTT,CASSLHQDSPLHF
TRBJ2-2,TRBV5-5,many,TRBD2,TGTGCCAGCAGCTCTCCTAGCGGGGGGAACACCGGGGAGCTGTTTTTT,CASSSPSGGNTGELFF
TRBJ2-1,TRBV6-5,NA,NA,TGTGCCAGCAGTTTACACACCGTCCGCTCCTACAATGAGCAGTTCTTC,CASSLHTVRSYNEQFF
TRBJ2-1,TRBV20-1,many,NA,TGCAGTGCTAGAGCGGGTCAGACCTACAATGAGCAGTTCTTC,CSARAGQTYNEQFF
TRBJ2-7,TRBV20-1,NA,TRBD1,TGCAGTGCTAGAGACCTAAGGACAGGGAAGACCTACGAGCAGTACTTC,CSARDLRTGKTYEQYF
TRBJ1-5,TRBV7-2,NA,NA,TGTGCCAGCAGCCCGTCCCCTAATCAGCCCCAGCATTTT,CASSPSPNQPQHF
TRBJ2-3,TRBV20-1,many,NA,TGCAGTGCAGTCCGTATATACACAGATACGCAGTATTTT,CSAVRIYTDTQYF
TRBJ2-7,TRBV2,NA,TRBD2,TGTGCCAGCAGTGAATATGGTTCAGCGGGGGGGTCTTGGGACGAGCAGTACTTC,CASSEYGSAGGSWDEQYF
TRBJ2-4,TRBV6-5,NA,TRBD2,TGTGCCAGCAGTTATCAGCGGGAGGGCCTGGGAGCCAAAAACATTCAGTACTTC,CASSYQREGLGAKNIQYF
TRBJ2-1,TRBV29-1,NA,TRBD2,TGCAGCGTTGTCGGGGCGGGAGGGTTCATTGAGCAGTTCTTC,CSVVGAGGFIEQFF
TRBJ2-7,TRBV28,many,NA,TGTGCCAGCATCCAAGGATCGGGGAAATACCTCTACGAGCAGTACTTC,CASIQGSGKYLYEQYF
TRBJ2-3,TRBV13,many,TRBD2,TGTGCCAGCAGCTTCCCTAGCGGGATTGATACGCAGTATTTT,CASSFPSGIDTQYF
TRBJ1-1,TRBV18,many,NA,TGTGCCAGCTCACCACCGTCGGTGAACACTGAAGCTTTCTTT,CASSPPSVNTEAFF
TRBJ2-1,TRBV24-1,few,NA,TGTGCCACCAGTGATTTTAATGAGCAGTTCTTC,CATSDFNEQFF
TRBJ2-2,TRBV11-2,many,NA,TGTGCCAGCAGCCTAGCTACCTGGGAGCTGTTTTTT,CASSLATWELFF
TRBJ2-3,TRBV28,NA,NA,TGTGCCAGCAGCGGCGGGGTTAGCACAGATACGCAGTATTTT,CASSGGVSTDTQYF
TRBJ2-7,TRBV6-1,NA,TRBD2,TGTGCCAGCAGGGGTAGCGGGAGCATGGCGCAGTACTTC,CASRGSGSMAQYF
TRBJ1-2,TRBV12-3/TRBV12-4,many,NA,TGTGCCAGCAGTTCCCTCTCCGGGGGGCTGTATGGCTACACCTTC,CASSSLSGGLYGYTF
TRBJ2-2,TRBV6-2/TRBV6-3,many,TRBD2,TGTGCCAGCAGAAGACTAGCGGGAGAGCCCACCGGGGAGCTGTTTTTT,CASRRLAGEPTGELFF
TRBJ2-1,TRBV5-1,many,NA,TGCGCCAGCAGCTTGGGGGTCAACAATGAGCAGTTCTTC,CASSLGVNNEQFF
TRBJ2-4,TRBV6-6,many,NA,TGTGCCAGCAGTTACTCGGGCCCCGACATTCAGTACTTC,CASSYSGPDIQYF
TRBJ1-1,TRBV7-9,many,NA,TGTGCCAGCAGCTTAATCGACTCCACTGAAGCTTTCTTT,CASSLIDSTEAFF